The clone carrying this T cell receptor (beta chain) was picked up many times. The CDR3 consists of 12 residues. Germline CDR1 reads SGDLS; CDR2 reads YYNGEE. The V end was cut by 2 bases, the J end by 5 bases, with 6 bases between. Using its own MiXCR run on the PCR reads, TCRdb lists one record per CDR3 protein. The data contain around 91,000 distinct CDR3 sequences, 45% to 60% of them seen just once; the ten biggest clones take up approximately 14%. These data belong to a study of CDR3 diversity in severe acne. This TCR was sampled from a male donor in good health, without acne. Sequencing was carried out using blood. This chain joins TRBV9 and TRBJ2-3; D call uncertain. CDR3 loop: CASSVSKDTQYF. CDR3 sequence (DNA): TGTGCCAGCAGCGTTAGTAAAGATACGCAGTATTTT.